Listed below are T cell receptor beta chains from one sample, sequenced in a study of identical twins. TCRdb processed the 5' RACE reads anew with MiXCR; each CDR3 protein has one entry. The sample includes about 340,000 distinct CDR3 sequences, roughly 12% of them seen just once. These data were also reused for a study on yellow fever vaccine responses in identical twins.

The specimen sequenced was CD8+ T cells sorted from blood. These receptors originate from a woman younger than 35 in good health. The CDR3 runs from the conserved cysteine through the conserved F or W. Each record gives: D gene, clone size, V gene, J gene, CDR3 DNA, CDR3 protein. A D gene is named only where the DNA matches it firmly. Size is stated for part of the rows, as once, few or many counts, or as a class when the clone is expanded.

-	-	TRBV5-6	TRBJ1-6	TGTGCCAGCAGCTTCCCCGGGGCCAATTCACCCCTCCACTTT	CASSFPGANSPLHF
-	few	TRBV25-1	TRBJ1-3	TGTGCCAGCCCTGGAGGCCCCAGCTCTGGAAACACCATATATTTT	CASPGGPSSGNTIYF
-	few	TRBV27	TRBJ1-5	TGTGCCACCCTACCCTCGGAGTTATACCAGCCCCAGCATTTT	CATLPSELYQPQHF
TRBD2	-	TRBV7-3	TRBJ2-1	TGTGCCAGCAGCTCACTAGCGGGGGACAATGAGCAGTTCTTC	CASSSLAGDNEQFF
TRBD1	few	TRBV11-2	TRBJ2-1	TGTGCCAGCAGCTCAGGGACAGGCGACAATGAGCAGTTCTTC	CASSSGTGDNEQFF
-	few	TRBV9	TRBJ2-1	TGTGCCAGCAGCATTAGCGATACCTACAATGAGCAGTTCTTC	CASSISDTYNEQFF
TRBD2	few	TRBV2	TRBJ2-3	TGTGCCGTCCTAGCACGGGGGGTTAGCACAGATACGCAGTATTTT	CAVLARGVSTDTQYF
TRBD1	-	TRBV6-2/TRBV6-3	TRBJ1-2	TGTGCCAGCAGTATCACAGGGGGAAAGTATGGCTACACCTTC	CASSITGGKYGYTF
-	-	TRBV27	TRBJ1-1	TGTGCCAGCAGCCTAAAACAGGGTGTAGACACTGAAGCTTTCTTT	CASSLKQGVDTEAFF
-	few	TRBV9	TRBJ2-2	TGTGCCAGCAGCCTCCCCAGGTTCGGGGAGCTGTTTTTT	CASSLPRFGELFF
-	few	TRBV9	TRBJ2-5	TGTGCCAGCAGCGTAGAGGGCCAAGAGACCCAGTACTTC	CASSVEGQETQYF
TRBD1	-	TRBV13	TRBJ2-5	TGTGCCAGCAGCCACGGACAGGGGATGCTCCAAGAGACCCAGTACTTC	CASSHGQGMLQETQYF
-	-	TRBV24-1	TRBJ2-1	TGTGCCACCAGTGATCCCCTCAACTCCCCCTACAATGAGCAGTTCTTC	CATSDPLNSPYNEQFF
TRBD1	few	TRBV2	TRBJ2-7	TGTGCCAGCTTACTCGGACAGGCCAGCGGCGAGCAGTACTTC	CASLLGQASGEQYF
-	few	TRBV28	TRBJ1-1	TGTGCCAGCAGTTTAGTTATTTTAGGGGGGTCACACACTGAAGCTTTCTTT	CASSLVILGGSHTEAFF
-	once	TRBV12-3/TRBV12-4	TRBJ2-2	TGTGCCAGCAGTTCCGGCAGGACGAGAATCGGGGAGCTGTTTTTT	CASSSGRTRIGELFF
TRBD2	few	TRBV5-1	TRBJ2-1	TGCGCCAGCAGCTTGGCGGGGGGGGTGAATGAGCAGTTCTTC	CASSLAGGVNEQFF
TRBD2	few	TRBV7-3	TRBJ2-3	TGTGCCAGCAGCTCCTGGGGGGGGAGGGTGAGCGATACGCAGTATTTT	CASSSWGGRVSDTQYF
-	few	TRBV5-6	TRBJ2-7	TGTGCCAGCAGCTTTTGGGGGTCGGAGGACGAGCAGTACTTC	CASSFWGSEDEQYF
-	-	TRBV3-1	TRBJ2-4	TGTGCCAGCAGCCAAGATCGGCTAGAGAACATTCAGTACTTC	CASSQDRLENIQYF
-	-	TRBV15	TRBJ2-3	TGTGCCACCAGCAGACTAGGACAGCCCACAGATACGCAGTATTTT	CATSRLGQPTDTQYF
-	-	TRBV10-2	TRBJ1-4	TGCGCCAGCAGTGAGTCGAACATCCCTAATGAAAAACTGTTTTTT	CASSESNIPNEKLFF
TRBD2	-	TRBV10-3	TRBJ2-1	TGTGCTATCCGGGGGGAGCGGGGGGCCATCTCCTACAATGAGCAGTTCTTC	CAIRGERGAISYNEQFF